This T cell receptor (beta chain) was obtained from a study of T cell changes during pregnancy in multiple sclerosis. In germline, CDR1 is SGDLS, CDR2 YYNGEE. The CDR3 has 20 amino acids. With V trimmed by 4 bases and J by 0 bases, 17 bases remained unmatched. Sequencing was performed with immunoSEQ multiplex PCR; in TCRdb, only in-frame clones are kept and a portion is missing. The sample yields roughly 61,000 clones, around 94% seen once. This material consisted of CD8+ T cells from peripheral blood mononuclear cells, taken after pregnancy. The sequence came from a female donor with multiple sclerosis, enrolled in a pregnancy study. The chain is built from TRBV9 and TRBJ1-4; 8 nucleotides agree with TRBD1. The CDR3 protein is CASSSPLGTGLEATNEKLFF. In nucleotides, the CDR3 is TGTGCCAGCAGCTCCCCCCTCGGGACAGGTCTTGAAGCAACTAATGAAAAACTGTTTTTT.